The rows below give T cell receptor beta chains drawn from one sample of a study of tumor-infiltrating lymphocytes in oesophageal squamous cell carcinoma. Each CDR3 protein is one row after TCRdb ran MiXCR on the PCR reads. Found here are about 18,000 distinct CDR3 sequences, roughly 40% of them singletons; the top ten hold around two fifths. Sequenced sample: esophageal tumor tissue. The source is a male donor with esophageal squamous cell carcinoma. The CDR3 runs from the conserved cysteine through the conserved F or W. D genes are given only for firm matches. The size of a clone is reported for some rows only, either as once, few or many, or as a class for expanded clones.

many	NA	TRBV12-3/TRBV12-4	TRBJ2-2	TGTGCCAGCCGACACCGACAGGCCACCGGGGAGCTGTTTTTT	CASRHRQATGELFF
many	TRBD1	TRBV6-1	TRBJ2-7	TGTGCCAGCAGTGGCTCCGGGACAGGGAGTACAAGGATTCTCGAGCAGTACTTC	CASSGSGTGSTRILEQYF
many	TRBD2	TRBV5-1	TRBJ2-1	TGCGCCAGCAGCCCGGGGGAGGGTTCTTGGAATGAGCAGTTCTTC	CASSPGEGSWNEQFF
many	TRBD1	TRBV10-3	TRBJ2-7	TGTGCCATCAGTCAGGGGGCTGGAGAGCAGTACTTC	CAISQGAGEQYF
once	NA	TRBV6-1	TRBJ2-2	TGTGCCAGCAGTGAAGGTGCAAACACCGGGGAGCTGTTTTTT	CASSEGANTGELFF
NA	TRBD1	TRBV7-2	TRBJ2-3	TGTGCCAGCAGCTTTAGGACAGGGGGCGCGGATACGCAGTATTTT	CASSFRTGGADTQYF
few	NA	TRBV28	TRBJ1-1	TGTGCCAGCACCGTCCCGGGGGGGGGAGCTTTCTTT	CASTVPGGGAFF
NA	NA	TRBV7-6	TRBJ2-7	TGTGCCAGCAGCTTAGCTTCAGGTCCCGAGCAGTACTTC	CASSLASGPEQYF
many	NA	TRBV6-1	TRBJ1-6	TGTGCCAGCAAAGGACAGTCTAATTCACCCCTCCACTTT	CASKGQSNSPLHF
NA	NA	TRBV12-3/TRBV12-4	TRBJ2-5	TGTGCCAGCAGTTTAACGGCATCCCAAGAGACCCAGTACTTC	CASSLTASQETQYF
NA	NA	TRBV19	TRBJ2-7	TGTGCCAGTAGTATAGGGCAGGGTGGACCCTACGAGCAGTACTTC	CASSIGQGGPYEQYF
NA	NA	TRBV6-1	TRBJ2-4	TGTGCCAGCAGTTACGGCAGCCTCGTAGCCAAAAACATTCAGTACTTC	CASSYGSLVAKNIQYF
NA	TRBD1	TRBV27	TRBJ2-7	TGTGCCAGCAGTTCCCCCGGGACAGCACTCGGCGAGCAGTACTTC	CASSSPGTALGEQYF
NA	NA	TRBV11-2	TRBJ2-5	TGTGCCAGCCGGCAGGGGTCCTCCTACAATGAGCAGTACTTC	CASRQGSSYNEQYF
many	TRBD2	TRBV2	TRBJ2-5	TGTGCCAGCAGTGCACTAGCGGGAAGCCAAGAGACCCAGTACTTC	CASSALAGSQETQYF
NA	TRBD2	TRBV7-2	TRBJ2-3	TGTGCCAGCAGCTTAGGGGAAGGCGGGAGCCTCACAGATACGCAGTATTTT	CASSLGEGGSLTDTQYF
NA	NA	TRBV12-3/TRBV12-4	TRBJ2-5	TGTGCCAGTGGGAACGTGATGGGCGATGAGCAGTACTTC	CASGNVMGDEQYF
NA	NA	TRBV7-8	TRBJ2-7	TGTGCCAGCAGCCGATCGAGGGTCAGGGACGAGCAGTACTTC	CASSRSRVRDEQYF
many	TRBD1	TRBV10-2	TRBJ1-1	TGCGCCAGTAGAGGGACAGGGGTGAACACTGAAGCTTTCTTT	CASRGTGVNTEAFF
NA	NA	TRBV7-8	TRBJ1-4	TGTGCCAGCAGCTCGGGGGCAACTAATGAAAAACTGTTTTTT	CASSSGATNEKLFF
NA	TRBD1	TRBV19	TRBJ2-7	TGTGCCAGTAGACTGGCGGGACAGGGACCCTACGAGCAGTACTTC	CASRLAGQGPYEQYF
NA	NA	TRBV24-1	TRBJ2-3	TGTGCCACCAGTGGGGGATTTTCGCAGTATTTT	CATSGGFSQYF
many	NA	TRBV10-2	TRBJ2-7	TGCGCCAGCGGGTTCGACGAGCAGTACTTC	CASGFDEQYF
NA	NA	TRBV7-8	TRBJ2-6	TGTGCCAGCAGCCAAGGGATTTCACCCCTCCACTTC	CASSQGISPLHF
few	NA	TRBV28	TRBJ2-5	TGTGCCAGCAGTGTGGACGGAGGAAAAGAGACCCAGTACTTC	CASSVDGGKETQYF
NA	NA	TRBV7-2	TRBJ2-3	TGTGCCAGCAGCTCTTACCCCACAGATACGCAGTATTTT	CASSSYPTDTQYF
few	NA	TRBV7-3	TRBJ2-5	TGTGCCAGCAGCTTAACTGCCGGTAATGAGCAGTACTTC	CASSLTAGNEQYF
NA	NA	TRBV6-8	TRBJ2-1	TGTGCCAGCACCAGGTCGGCTCGGCAGTTCTTC	CASTRSARQFF
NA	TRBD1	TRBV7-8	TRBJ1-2	TGTGCCAGCAGCTTCAAACAGGGGAACTATGGCTACACCTTC	CASSFKQGNYGYTF
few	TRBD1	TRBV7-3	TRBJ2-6	TGTGCCAGCAGCTTAACCGGGACAGGGGGTAGCTCTGGGGCCAACGTCCTGACTTTC	CASSLTGTGGSSGANVLTF
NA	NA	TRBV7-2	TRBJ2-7	TGTGCCAGCAGCTTGGGTCTAGCGTATAGTGAGCAGTACTTC	CASSLGLAYSEQYF
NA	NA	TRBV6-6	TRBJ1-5	TGTGCCAGCAGCACAATAGGGGCGGCAGGTAGCAATCAGCCCCAGCATTTT	CASSTIGAAGSNQPQHF
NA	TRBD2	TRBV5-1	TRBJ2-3	TGCGCCAGCAGCCCCAGCGGGGGGGCCGAAGATACGCAGTATTTT	CASSPSGGAEDTQYF
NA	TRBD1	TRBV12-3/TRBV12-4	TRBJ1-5	TGTGCCAGCAGCCCAGACAGGGGAAGGCAGCCCCAGCATTTT	CASSPDRGRQPQHF
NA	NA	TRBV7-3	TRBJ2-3	TGTGCCATCCCCCTGAGGGGACCAAGCACAGATACGCAGTATTTT	CAIPLRGPSTDTQYF
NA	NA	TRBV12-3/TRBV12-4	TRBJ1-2	TGTGCCAGCAGTTTACGGGGGGAGGGTTACGGCTACACCTTC	CASSLRGEGYGYTF
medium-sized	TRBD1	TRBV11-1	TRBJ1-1	TGTGCCAGCAGCTCGCGACAGGGGGACACTGAAGCTTTCTTT	CASSSRQGDTEAFF
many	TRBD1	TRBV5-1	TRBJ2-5	TGCGCCAGCAGCGGGGGAGACAGGGCCCAAGAGACCCAGTACTTC	CASSGGDRAQETQYF
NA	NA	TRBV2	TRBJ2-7	TGTGCCAGCAGTGATGCCGGGACTTCTAGCTCCTACGAGCAGTACTTC	CASSDAGTSSSYEQYF
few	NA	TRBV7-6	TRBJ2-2	TGTGCCAGCAGTTCAGTTCGGACCGGGGAGCTGTTTTTT	CASSSVRTGELFF
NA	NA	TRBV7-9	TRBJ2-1	TGTGCCAGCAGCTTAGGTATCGCGTTGGGCTACAATGAGCAGTTCTTC	CASSLGIALGYNEQFF
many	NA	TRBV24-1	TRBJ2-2	TGTGCCACCAGTGATTTCGGGCGGGACACGAACACCGGGGAGCTGTTTTTT	CATSDFGRDTNTGELFF
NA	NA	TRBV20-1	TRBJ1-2	TGCAGTGCAACCCCTCGGGATGGCTACACCTTC	CSATPRDGYTF
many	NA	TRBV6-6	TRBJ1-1	TGTGCCAGCAGTTACCCGGGGCGGAACACTGAAGCTTTCTTT	CASSYPGRNTEAFF
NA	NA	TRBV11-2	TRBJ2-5	TGTGCCAGCAGCTTAAGACTAGTGGGGTACCAAGAGACCCAGTACTTC	CASSLRLVGYQETQYF